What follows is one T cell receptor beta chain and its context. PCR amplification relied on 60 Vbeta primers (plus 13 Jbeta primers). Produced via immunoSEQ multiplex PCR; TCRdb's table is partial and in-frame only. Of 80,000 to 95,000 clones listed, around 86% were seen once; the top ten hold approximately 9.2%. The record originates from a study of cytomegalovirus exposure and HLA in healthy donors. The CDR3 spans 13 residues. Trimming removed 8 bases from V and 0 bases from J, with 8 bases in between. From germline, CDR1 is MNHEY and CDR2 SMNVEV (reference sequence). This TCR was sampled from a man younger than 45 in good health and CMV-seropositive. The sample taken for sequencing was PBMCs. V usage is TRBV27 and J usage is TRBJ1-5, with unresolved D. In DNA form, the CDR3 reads TGTGCCAGCCCCCCTTATAGCAATCAGCCCCAGCATTTT. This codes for CASPPYSNQPQHF.